One sample yielded the 27 T cell receptor beta chains listed below, sequenced in a study of blood T cell repertoires in COVID-19. The protocol was immunoSEQ multiplex PCR, while the TCRdb copy is restricted to in-frame clones and leaves out a portion. The sample carries 150,000 to 200,000 clones, approximately 87% recorded once. Input material: peripheral blood. The origin of the receptors is a woman aged 70 to 79 with acute or convalescent COVID-19.

This rearrangement joins TRBV28 to TRBJ2-2; 9 nucleotides agree with TRBD1. V dropped 6 bases and J dropped 6; count of bases not matched to a gene: 5. CDR1 and CDR2 (germline): MDHEN, SYDVKM. The CDR3 sequence is 14 residues long. The chain's CDR3 is CASRIQGAAGELFF. For the CDR3, the DNA is TGTGCCAGCAGGATACAGGGGGCCGCCGGGGAGCTGTTTTTT. The whole variable domain, filled in from reference TRBV28 and TRBJ2-2, reads DVKVTQSSRYLVKRTGEKVFLECVQDMDHENMFWYRQDPGLGLRLIYFSYDVKMKEKGDIPEGYSVSREKKERFSLILESASTNQTSMYLCASRIQGAAGELFFGEGSRLTVL.

The V gene is TRBV7-2, the J gene TRBJ2-1; D is undetermined. V was clipped by 4 bases and J by 0 bases, with 13 bases between them. There are 16 residues in the CDR3. Germline V gene sequence: CDR1 SGHTA, CDR2 FQGNSA. Here the CDR3 DNA reads TGTGCCAGCAGCTCCAAGCGCGGTAGCTCCTACAATGAGCAGTTCTTC. Residues: CASSSKRGSSYNEQFF.

This clone was seen once. J is TRBJ2-5 and V is TRBV7-2; D is perhaps TRBD2 (5 bases). Trimming removed 3 bases at V and 6 bases at J, with 14 bases between. The CDR3 extends over 14 amino acids. Germline-derived CDR1 and CDR2 are SGHTA and FQGNSA. This CDR3 is CASSFGGPAKTQYF. The CDR3 bases are TGTGCCAGCAGCTTCGGCGGGCCGGCAAAGACCCAGTACTTC.

CDR3 DNA sequence: TGTGCCAGCAGTACCACTCGAGCGGGAGGCTTCAATGAGCAGTTCTTC. Protein product: CASSTTRAGGFNEQFF. The chain combines TRBV28 with TRBJ2-1; 9 nucleotides match TRBD2. The V gene's germline CDR1 is MDHEN and CDR2 SYDVKM. The CDR3 sequence is 16 residues long. Losses at the gene ends were 5 bases for V and 6 bases for J; bases not matched to a gene: 11. The whole variable domain, remainder taken from reference TRBV28 and TRBJ2-1, is DVKVTQSSRYLVKRTGEKVFLECVQDMDHENMFWYRQDPGLGLRLIYFSYDVKMKEKGDIPEGYSVSREKKERFSLILESASTNQTSMYLCASSTTRAGGFNEQFFGPGTRLTVL.

The V call is TRBV6-5, the J call TRBJ2-1; 7 nucleotides match TRBD2. This CDR3 has 14 amino acids. V lost 6 bases, J lost 2 bases, and 4 bases stayed unmatched. The germline V gene has CDR1 MNHEY and CDR2 SVGAGI. The CDR3 sequence: CASSTGTTYNEQFF. The CDR3 DNA reads as TGTGCCAGCAGCACCGGGACTACCTACAATGAGCAGTTCTTC.

The V and J genes are TRBV5-1 and TRBJ1-2; 7 bases fit TRBD1. V lost 4 bases to trimming and J lost 4 bases; unmatched junction nucleotides: 16. This CDR3 has 17 residues. Germline V gene sequence: CDR1 SGHRS, CDR2 YFSETQ. Here the CDR3 reads CASSPNRDRHLVYGYTF. The CDR3 DNA reads as TGCGCCAGCAGCCCGAACCGGGACAGACACCTCGTCTATGGCTACACCTTC.

V and J are TRBV11-2 and TRBJ1-6, with a weak D call TRBD1 (5 bases). The germline V and J ends were trimmed by 0 bases and 11 bases, with 5 bases remaining between them. Germline values: CDR1 SGHAT, CDR2 FQNNGV. CDR3 length equals 12 residues. Here the CDR3 reads CASSLETAPLHF. CDR3 coding DNA: TGTGCCAGCAGCTTAGAGACAGCACCCCTCCACTTT.

The J gene is TRBJ2-2, the V gene TRBV7-2, with D perhaps matching TRBD1 (6 bases). Deletions cut 3 bases from V and 1 base from J, with 9 bases between. The CDR3 sequence is 15 residues long. Germline V gene sequence: CDR1 SGHTA, CDR2 FQGNSA. The CDR3 bases are TGTGCCAGCAGCTTGCAGGGGAGGAACACCGGGGAGCTGTTTTTT. Protein product: CASSLQGRNTGELFF.

V gene TRBV7-9 combines with J gene TRBJ1-4; D possibly corresponds to TRBD1 (6 bases). The germline gives CDR1 SEHNR, CDR2 FQNEAQ (reference sequence). This CDR3 contains 14 residues. The germline V and J ends were trimmed by 6 bases and 7 bases, with 15 bases remaining between them. CDR3 region: CASSNQGHPEKLFF. The CDR3 DNA reads TGTGCCAGCAGTAATCAGGGGCATCCTGAAAAACTGTTTTTT.

The chain couples TRBV7-2 to TRBJ2-3, with a weak D call TRBD1 (6 bases). Trimming removed 1 base from V and 4 bases from J, with 12 bases in between. Germline lookup yields CDR1 SGHTA and CDR2 FQGNSA. The CDR3 runs to 15 residues. The CDR3 reads CASSLGGQPSDTQYF. CDR3 bases: TGTGCCAGCAGCTTAGGGGGGCAGCCCTCAGATACGCAGTATTTT.

This rearrangement joins TRBV9 to TRBJ1-2; no reliable D call. This CDR3 contains 12 residues. Trimming stripped 0 bases from V and 7 bases from J, with 7 bases between. The germline V gene has CDR1 SGDLS and CDR2 YYNGEE. The CDR3 loop is CASSVDHGGYTF. DNA of the CDR3: TGTGCCAGCAGCGTAGACCACGGTGGCTACACCTTC.

This sequence joins TRBV4-2 and TRBJ2-7; TRBD2 matches at 7 bases. The CDR3 is made up of 14 amino acids. With V trimmed by 2 bases and J by 4 bases, 5 bases remained unmatched. Germline V gene data show CDR1 as LGHNA and CDR2 as YNFKEQ. As DNA, the CDR3 is TGTGCCAGCAGCCAATCGGGGGGAGGGTACGAGCAGTACTTC. The encoded protein is CASSQSGGGYEQYF.

This clone occurred a few times. The rearrangement links TRBV12-3 or TRBV12-4 to TRBJ2-6, with D hard to call. This CDR3 contains 13 residues. Deletions cut 6 bases from V and 0 bases from J, with 3 bases between. In DNA, the CDR3 is TGTGCCAGCAGACACTCTGGGGCCAACGTCCTGACTTTC. Amino acid sequence: CASRHSGANVLTF.

This rearrangement joins TRBV7-9 to TRBJ2-5; unclear D gene. CDR3 length: 11 amino acids. Germline V CDR1 and CDR2: SEHNR, FQNEAQ (reference sequence). V lost 4 bases to trimming and J lost 4 bases, with 4 bases between them. In nucleotides, the CDR3 is TGTGCCAGCAGCTCCCGAGAGACCCAGTACTTC. This translates into CASSSRETQYF.

The J gene is TRBJ2-1, the V gene TRBV19, with 10 bases fitting TRBD1. V trimming: 7 bases; J trimming: 9 bases; junction bases outside the gene matches: 6. CDR3 length: 13 residues. Germline CDR1 is LNHDA and CDR2 is SQIVND (reference sequence). The CDR3 DNA reads TGTGCCAGTACGGGACAGGGGCCTAGTGAGCAGTTCTTC. It yields the protein CASTGQGPSEQFF.

The genes are TRBV19 and TRBJ1-5, with 12 bases matching TRBD1. The CDR3 length is 16 residues. V gave up 8 bases and J gave up 3 bases; unmatched junction bases: 8. Germline V CDR1 and CDR2: LNHDA, SQIVND (reference sequence). CDR3 in DNA: TGTGCCAGTTGCCCCCGGGACAGGGGGCCCAATCAGCCCCAGCATTTT. Protein: CASCPRDRGPNQPQHF.

The J gene is TRBJ2-1, the V gene TRBV21-1; TRBD2 is the table's D call and was not checked against the DNA. TRBV21-1 is a recognized pseudogene. This CDR3 spans 17 amino acids. The DNA of the CDR3 is TGTGCCAGCAGCAAAAAGACTAGCGGGGAGCTCTACAATGAGCAGTTCTTC. Translation gives CASSKKTSGELYNEQFF.

This chain joins TRBV9 and TRBJ2-3; D perhaps matches TRBD1 (5 bases). CDR1 and CDR2 from the germline V gene are SGDLS and YYNGEE. The CDR3 runs 15 residues. Trimming pared 3 bases from V and 2 bases from J, leaving 13 bases between. The CDR3 region is CASSGQGFSTDTQYF. DNA for the CDR3: TGTGCCAGCAGCGGCCAGGGTTTTTCCACAGATACGCAGTATTTT.

V and J are TRBV30 and TRBJ1-6; D may be TRBD1 (6 bases). Germline CDR1 GTSNPN, CDR2 SVGIG (reference sequence). Trimming pared 4 bases from V and 1 base from J, leaving 11 bases between. The CDR3 length is 15 residues. CDR3 coding DNA: TGTGCCTGGAACACAGGGAGTTCCTATAATTCACCCCTCCACTTT. It encodes CAWNTGSSYNSPLHF.

The chain has TRBV7-8 and TRBJ1-4; TRBD1 is a possible D gene (5 bases). Trimming removed 3 bases at V and 1 base at J, with 12 bases between. CDR3 size: 16 residues. Germline V CDR1 and CDR2: SGHVS, FQNEAQ. The CDR3 reads CASSFGAGRTNEKLFF. The CDR3 region has the DNA TGTGCCAGCAGCTTTGGGGCGGGACGAACTAATGAAAAACTGTTTTTT.

This clone was recorded only once. V and J are TRBV7-8 and TRBJ2-5, with a tentative D call TRBD2 (6 bases). Germline V gene lookup returns CDR1 SGHVS and CDR2 FQNEAQ. This CDR3 region has 13 residues. V lost 7 bases to trimming and J lost 1 base, with 10 bases between them. CDR3 residues: CASKQRVQETQYF. The CDR3 DNA reads TGTGCCAGCAAACAGCGGGTCCAAGAGACCCAGTACTTC. Filled out from reference TRBV7-8 and TRBJ2-5, the complete variable domain reads GAGVSQSPRYKVAKRGQDVALRCDPISGHVSLFWYQQALGQGPEFLTYFQNEAQLDKSGLPSDRFFAERPEGSVSTLKIQRTQQEDSAVYLCASKQRVQETQYFGPGTRLLVL.

This chain links TRBV4-2 with TRBJ1-4; D not resolved. Looked up from germline, CDR1 is LGHNA and CDR2 is YNFKEQ. The germline V and J ends were trimmed by 2 bases and 8 bases, with 12 bases remaining between them. The CDR3 is 14 amino acids. The CDR3 DNA follows: TGTGCCAGCAGCCAAACCGGGTCGAGGGAAAAACTGTTTTTT. Translation: CASSQTGSREKLFF.

This clone has a handful of counts. V and J are TRBV19 and TRBJ1-1; unclear D gene. The CDR3 sequence is 13 residues long. Trimming left V 2 bases short and J 3 bases short, with 7 bases between. Germline values: CDR1 LNHDA, CDR2 SQIVND (reference sequence). The CDR3, as DNA: TGTGCCAGTAGTATAAGGAGGGACACTGAAGCTTTCTTT. It specifies CASSIRRDTEAFF.

The rearrangement uses TRBV7-9 and TRBJ1-6; 7 positions match TRBD1. V trimming: 4 bases; J trimming: 9 bases; junction bases outside the gene matches: 3. CDR3 size: 13 residues. Per the germline V gene, CDR1 is SEHNR and CDR2 is FQNEAQ (reference sequence). The chain's CDR3 is CASSSGGISPLHF. CDR3 DNA sequence: TGTGCCAGCAGCTCAGGGGGAATTTCACCCCTCCACTTT.

The chain couples TRBV3-1 (or the pseudogene TRBV3-2) to TRBJ2-7, with 7 bases fitting TRBD2. This CDR3 has 14 amino acids. Per germline, CDR1 LGHDT and CDR2 YNNKEL (reference sequence). J was trimmed by 7 bases and V by 4 bases; bases with no gene match: 10. In DNA, the CDR3 is TGTGCCAGCAGCCCTTCTGGCGGGAGATATGAGCAGTACTTC. Translation gives CASSPSGGRYEQYF.

V and J are TRBV6-6 and TRBJ1-5; 8 bases agree with TRBD1. The CDR3 runs to 17 residues. The V segment lost 6 bases and the J segment 9 bases; nucleotides outside the gene matches: 19. CDR1 is MNHNY, CDR2 SVGAGI, per germline (reference sequence). CDR3 in amino acids: CASRRARTGYRDSPQHF. Written as DNA, the CDR3 is TGTGCCAGCAGGCGAGCTAGGACAGGGTACCGGGATTCGCCCCAGCATTTT.

This clone was observed a few times. The gene calls are TRBV2 and TRBJ1-1; D remains ambiguous. The germline V gene has CDR1 SNHLY and CDR2 FYNNEI. The CDR3 totals 13 residues. Deletions cut 5 bases from V and 1 base from J, with 8 bases between. The CDR3 sequence is CASSPRQNTEAFF. Here the CDR3 DNA reads TGTGCCAGCAGTCCCCGACAGAACACTGAAGCTTTCTTT.